This is a list of T cell receptor beta chains from one sample in a study of beta chain features in type 1 diabetes. Clones were sequenced by immunoSEQ multiplex PCR, and TCRdb holds only the in-frame ones, with some missing. The sample holds almost 350,000 clones, around 9% seen once. Sequencing used central memory CD4+ T cells from blood. All receptors derive from a man aged 25 to 40 with type 1 diabetes. Both conserved end residues are part of each CDR3. The order of the fields is CDR3 protein, CDR3 DNA, clone size, V gene, J gene, CDR3 length, D gene. A D gene is named only where the DNA matches it firmly. Clone size appears in some rows only: once, few, many, or a class for an expanded clone.

CDR3: CASSLPLQGSSDTDTQYF; DNA: TGTGCCAGCAGCTTACCCTTGCAGGGGTCATCAGACACAGATACGCAGTATTTT; size: -; V: TRBV7-6; J: TRBJ2-3; length: 18; D: -
CDR3: CASSLSVRANTEAFF; DNA: TGCGCCAGCAGCTTAAGCGTCAGAGCGAACACTGAAGCTTTCTTT; size: -; V: TRBV5-1; J: TRBJ1-1; length: 15; D: -
CDR3: CASSFQGSNEKLFF; DNA: TGTGCCAGCAGCTTTCAGGGGTCTAATGAAAAACTGTTTTTT; size: few; V: TRBV7-2; J: TRBJ1-4; length: 14; D: -
CDR3: CASSLRDLGYGYTF; DNA: TGTGCCAGCAGCTTAAGGGATTTAGGGTATGGCTACACCTTC; size: few; V: TRBV7-2; J: TRBJ1-2; length: 14; D: -
CDR3: CASRPTPSSGANVLTF; DNA: TGTGCCAGCAGGCCAACCCCGTCCTCTGGGGCCAACGTCCTGACTTTC; size: few; V: TRBV6-4; J: TRBJ2-6; length: 16; D: -
CDR3: CASSLRGGSNTGELFF; DNA: TGTGCCAGCAGCCTCAGGGGGGGCTCGAACACCGGGGAGCTGTTTTTT; size: -; V: TRBV9; J: TRBJ2-2; length: 16; D: -
CDR3: CASSPGQGAYEQYF; DNA: TGTGCCAGCTCACCGGGACAGGGTGCCTACGAGCAGTACTTC; size: -; V: TRBV18; J: TRBJ2-7; length: 14; D: TRBD1
CDR3: CASSLFWDGLADTQYF; DNA: TGTGCCAGCAGTTTATTCTGGGACGGCCTTGCGGATACGCAGTATTTT; size: -; V: TRBV27; J: TRBJ2-3; length: 16; D: -
CDR3: CASSLPTGLETQYF; DNA: TGCGCCAGCAGCTTACCCACAGGGCTGGAGACCCAGTACTTC; size: -; V: TRBV5-1; J: TRBJ2-5; length: 14; D: -
CDR3: CASSSAPGRANEKLFF; DNA: TGTGCCAGCAGCTCCGCCCCAGGGCGGGCTAATGAAAAACTGTTTTTT; size: many; V: TRBV7-6; J: TRBJ1-4; length: 16; D: -
CDR3: CASSFREDTQYF; DNA: TGCGCCAGCAGCTTCCGAGAAGATACGCAGTATTTT; size: few; V: TRBV5-1; J: TRBJ2-3; length: 12; D: -
CDR3: CASSFDETGTSYEQYF; DNA: TGCGCCAGCAGCTTCGACGAGACAGGGACCTCCTACGAGCAGTACTTC; size: -; V: TRBV5-1; J: TRBJ2-7; length: 16; D: TRBD1
CDR3: CSVEFLRGYTF; DNA: TGCAGCGTTGAATTCCTTCGCGGCTACACCTTC; size: -; V: TRBV29-1; J: TRBJ1-2; length: 11; D: -
CDR3: CASSPNTGVGEKLFF; DNA: TGTGCCAGCAGCCCGAACACAGGGGTGGGGGAAAAACTGTTTTTT; size: many; V: TRBV7-2; J: TRBJ1-4; length: 15; D: TRBD1
CDR3: CASRSTGTVDYEQYF; DNA: TGCGCCAGCAGATCGACCGGGACGGTCGACTACGAGCAGTACTTC; size: many; V: TRBV5-1; J: TRBJ2-7; length: 15; D: -
CDR3: CATSGETDTQYF; DNA: TGTGCCACCTCAGGGGAGACAGATACGCAGTATTTT; size: few; V: TRBV6-5; J: TRBJ2-3; length: 12; D: -
CDR3: CASSEAVFAGTGSGYTF; DNA: TGTGCCAGCAGTGAAGCCGTATTCGCCGGGACAGGGAGTGGCTACACCTTC; size: few; V: TRBV6-1; J: TRBJ1-2; length: 17; D: TRBD1
CDR3: CASSLRPQGPQDGYNSPLHF; DNA: TGTGCCAGCAGCTTACGGCCTCAGGGGCCCCAGGACGGCTATAATTCACCCCTCCACTTT; size: -; V: TRBV7-6; J: TRBJ1-6; length: 20; D: -
CDR3: CASSPLTGNTEAFF; DNA: TGTGCCAGCAGCCCGCTGACAGGGAACACTGAAGCTTTCTTT; size: few; V: TRBV7-2; J: TRBJ1-1; length: 14; D: -
CDR3: CASSVMGRRAHEAFF; DNA: TGTGCCAGCAGTGTAATGGGGCGCAGGGCCCATGAAGCTTTCTTT; size: -; V: TRBV25-1; J: TRBJ1-1; length: 15; D: -
CDR3: CASSDGQSNQPQHF; DNA: TGTGCCAGTAGTGATGGACAATCCAATCAGCCCCAGCATTTT; size: -; V: TRBV19; J: TRBJ1-5; length: 14; D: -
CDR3: CSASGGDEQYF; DNA: TGCAGTGCTAGCGGGGGGGACGAGCAGTACTTC; size: few; V: TRBV20-1; J: TRBJ2-7; length: 11; D: TRBD2
CDR3: CASSLMGAITGNTIYF; DNA: TGTGCCAGCAGCTTAATGGGGGCTATAACTGGAAACACCATATATTTT; size: -; V: TRBV7-2; J: TRBJ1-3; length: 16; D: -
CDR3: CASSRGTGVSYEQYF; DNA: TGTGCCAGCAGTAGGGGGACAGGGGTCTCCTACGAGCAGTACTTC; size: -; V: TRBV27; J: TRBJ2-7; length: 15; D: TRBD1
CDR3: CASSLRQGGKGQYF; DNA: TGTGCCAGCAGCTTACGGCAGGGGGGAAAAGGGCAGTACTTC; size: -; V: TRBV7-8; J: TRBJ2-7; length: 14; D: -
CDR3: CASSLVGYSGGETQYF; DNA: TGTGCCAGCAGCTTAGTCGGCTACAGCGGAGGAGAGACCCAGTACTTC; size: -; V: TRBV7-8; J: TRBJ2-5; length: 16; D: -
CDR3: CASSSHPREKLFF; DNA: TGTGCCAGCAGCTCCCACCCAAGAGAAAAACTGTTTTTT; size: -; V: TRBV7-2; J: TRBJ1-4; length: 13; D: -
CDR3: CSVEGQSSGANVLTF; DNA: TGCAGCGTTGAAGGACAATCCTCTGGGGCCAACGTCCTGACTTTC; size: many; V: TRBV29-1; J: TRBJ2-6; length: 15; D: -
CDR3: CASRPGRGTGELFF; DNA: TGTGCCAGCAGACCGGGACGGGGCACCGGGGAGCTGTTTTTT; size: -; V: TRBV7-2; J: TRBJ2-2; length: 14; D: -
CDR3: CASSLAVISGNTIYF; DNA: TGTGCCAGCAGCTTAGCTGTGATATCTGGAAACACCATATATTTT; size: -; V: TRBV7-2; J: TRBJ1-3; length: 15; D: -
CDR3: CASSPGGLEQFF; DNA: TGCGCCAGCAGCCCTGGGGGCCTGGAGCAGTTCTTC; size: -; V: TRBV5-1; J: TRBJ2-1; length: 12; D: -
CDR3: CASRTGSRKTQYF; DNA: TGTGCCAGCCGTACGGGCTCTCGGAAGACCCAGTACTTC; size: -; V: TRBV25-1; J: TRBJ2-5; length: 13; D: -
CDR3: CASSLVYENYGYTF; DNA: TGTGCCAGCAGCTTGGTATACGAGAACTATGGCTACACCTTC; size: -; V: TRBV5-6; J: TRBJ1-2; length: 14; D: -
CDR3: CASSLSGGEGQFDGYTF; DNA: TGTGCCAGCAGCCTATCAGGGGGCGAAGGTCAATTCGATGGCTACACCTTC; size: few; V: TRBV28; J: TRBJ1-2; length: 17; D: TRBD1
CDR3: CAISPEEFSETQYF; DNA: TGTGCCATCAGTCCAGAAGAGTTTTCAGAGACCCAGTACTTC; size: many; V: TRBV10-3; J: TRBJ2-5; length: 14; D: -
CDR3: CSVEWRDRRSPKRSNTEAFF; DNA: TGCAGCGTTGAATGGAGGGATCGCCGCTCACCGAAACGCTCGAACACTGAAGCTTTCTTT; size: few; V: TRBV29-1; J: TRBJ1-1; length: 20; D: -
CDR3: CASRAAGQETQYF; DNA: TGTGCCAGCAGGGCGGCGGGACAAGAGACCCAGTACTTC; size: few; V: TRBV6-6; J: TRBJ2-5; length: 13; D: -
CDR3: CAFEASTLYGYTF; DNA: TGTGCCTTCGAAGCTTCGACTCTCTATGGCTACACCTTC; size: -; V: TRBV30; J: TRBJ1-2; length: 13; D: -
CDR3: CRVSSQSRAAPNPGQFF; DNA: TGCCGTGTCAGCAGTCAATCAAGGGCCGCTCCAAATCCTGGGCAGTTCTTC; size: -; V: TRBV23-1; J: TRBJ2-1; length: 17; D: -
CDR3: CASGRDRCNEQFF; DNA: TGTGCCAGCGGGAGAGACAGGTGCAATGAGCAGTTCTTC; size: -; V: TRBV7-2; J: TRBJ2-1; length: 13; D: -
CDR3: CASTLGRLNTEAFF; DNA: TGTGCCAGCACCCTCGGGCGCCTGAACACTGAAGCTTTCTTT; size: -; V: TRBV11-2; J: TRBJ1-1; length: 14; D: -
CDR3: CASSQGTVQETQYF; DNA: TGCGCCAGCAGCCAAGGGACAGTCCAAGAGACCCAGTACTTC; size: -; V: TRBV4-3; J: TRBJ2-5; length: 14; D: -
CDR3: CASNEQGRSYEQYF; DNA: TGTGCCAGCAATGAACAGGGGCGGTCCTACGAGCAGTACTTC; size: -; V: TRBV28; J: TRBJ2-7; length: 14; D: TRBD1
CDR3: CASSLGGILSGNTIYF; DNA: TGTGCCAGCAGCTTAGGGGGGATCCTCTCTGGAAACACCATATATTTT; size: -; V: TRBV7-2; J: TRBJ1-3; length: 16; D: -
CDR3: CASSTQDSRNTEAFF; DNA: TGTGCCAGTAGTACCCAGGACAGTAGAAACACTGAAGCTTTCTTT; size: many; V: TRBV19; J: TRBJ1-1; length: 15; D: -